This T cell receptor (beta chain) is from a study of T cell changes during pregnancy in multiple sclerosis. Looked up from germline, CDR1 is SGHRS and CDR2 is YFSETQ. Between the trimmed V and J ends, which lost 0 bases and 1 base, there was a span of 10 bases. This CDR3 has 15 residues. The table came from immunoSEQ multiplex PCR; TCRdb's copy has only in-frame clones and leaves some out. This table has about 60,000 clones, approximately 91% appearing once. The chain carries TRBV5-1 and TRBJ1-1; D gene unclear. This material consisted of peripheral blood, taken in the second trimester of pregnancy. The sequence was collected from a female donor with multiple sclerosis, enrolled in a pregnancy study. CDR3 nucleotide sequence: TGCGCCAGCAGCTTGGATGGGCATTCGAACACTGAAGCTTTCTTT. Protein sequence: CASSLDGHSNTEAFF.